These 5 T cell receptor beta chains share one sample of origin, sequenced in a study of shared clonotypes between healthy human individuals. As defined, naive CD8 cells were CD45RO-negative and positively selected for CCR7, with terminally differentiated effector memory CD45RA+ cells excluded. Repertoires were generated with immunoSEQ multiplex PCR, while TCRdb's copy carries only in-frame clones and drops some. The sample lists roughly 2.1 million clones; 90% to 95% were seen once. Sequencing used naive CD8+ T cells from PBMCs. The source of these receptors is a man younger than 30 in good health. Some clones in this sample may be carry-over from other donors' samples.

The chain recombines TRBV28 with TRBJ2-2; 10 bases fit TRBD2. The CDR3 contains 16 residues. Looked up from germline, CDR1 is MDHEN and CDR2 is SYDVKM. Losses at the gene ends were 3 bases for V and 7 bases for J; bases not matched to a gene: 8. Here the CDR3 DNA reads TGTGCCAGCAGTTTCAGGCTAGCGGGAGATTACGGGGAGCTGTTTTTT. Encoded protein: CASSFRLAGDYGELFF.

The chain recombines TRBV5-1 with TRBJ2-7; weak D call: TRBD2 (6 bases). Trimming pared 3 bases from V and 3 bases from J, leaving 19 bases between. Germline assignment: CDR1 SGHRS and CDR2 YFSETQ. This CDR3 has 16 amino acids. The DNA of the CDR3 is TGCGCCAGCAGCTCAGGTAGGGACTTCATGGACTACGAGCAGTACTTC. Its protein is CASSSGRDFMDYEQYF.

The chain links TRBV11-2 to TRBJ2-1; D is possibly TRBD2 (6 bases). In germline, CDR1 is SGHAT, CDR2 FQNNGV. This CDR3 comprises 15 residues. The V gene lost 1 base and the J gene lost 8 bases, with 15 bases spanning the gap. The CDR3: CASSLGLAVADEQFF. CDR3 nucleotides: TGTGCCAGCAGCTTAGGGTTAGCGGTCGCCGATGAGCAGTTCTTC.

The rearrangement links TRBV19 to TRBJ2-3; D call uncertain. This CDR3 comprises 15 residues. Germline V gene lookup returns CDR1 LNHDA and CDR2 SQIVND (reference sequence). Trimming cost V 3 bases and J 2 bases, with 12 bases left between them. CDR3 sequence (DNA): TGTGCCAGTAGTATGCCGGGCGTATTCACAGATACGCAGTATTTT. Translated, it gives CASSMPGVFTDTQYF.

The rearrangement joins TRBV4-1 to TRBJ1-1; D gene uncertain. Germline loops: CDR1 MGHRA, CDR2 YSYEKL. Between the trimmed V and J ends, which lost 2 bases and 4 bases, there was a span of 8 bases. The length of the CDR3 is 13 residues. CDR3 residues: CASSQSWRTEAFF. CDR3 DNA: TGCGCCAGCAGCCAATCGTGGCGCACTGAAGCTTTCTTT.